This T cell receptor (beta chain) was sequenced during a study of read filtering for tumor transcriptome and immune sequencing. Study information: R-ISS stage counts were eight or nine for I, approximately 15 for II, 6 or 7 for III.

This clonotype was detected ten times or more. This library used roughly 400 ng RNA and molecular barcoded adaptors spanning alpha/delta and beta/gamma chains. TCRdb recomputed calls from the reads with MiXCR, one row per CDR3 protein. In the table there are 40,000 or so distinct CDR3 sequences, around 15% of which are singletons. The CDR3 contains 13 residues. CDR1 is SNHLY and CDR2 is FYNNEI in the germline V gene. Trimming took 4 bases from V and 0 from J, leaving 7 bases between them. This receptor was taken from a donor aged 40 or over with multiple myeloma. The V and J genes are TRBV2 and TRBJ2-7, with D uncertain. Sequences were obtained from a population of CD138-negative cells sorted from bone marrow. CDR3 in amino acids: CASSASGSYEQYF. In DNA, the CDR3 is TGTGCCAGCAGTGCTTCCGGCTCCTACGAGCAGTACTTC.